This passage covers 25 T cell receptor beta chains from one sample sequenced in a study of cytomegalovirus exposure and HLA in healthy donors. In the PCR, 60 Vbeta and 13 Jbeta primers were used. Profiling relied on immunoSEQ multiplex PCR, and the TCRdb table lists in-frame clones only, not all of them. This table has under 300,000 clones, 84% appearing once. Sequencing used PBMCs. These TCRs come from a middle-aged woman in good health and CMV-seropositive.

The chain combines TRBV7-9 with TRBJ2-2, with 7 bases aligning to TRBD2. Germline V lookup: CDR1 SEHNR, CDR2 FQNEAQ (reference sequence). This CDR3 is 18 amino acids long. After removal of 5 bases from V and 0 bases from J, the junction contained 12 bases not matched to a gene. The CDR3 reads CASSEDLGGTTNTGELFF. In nucleotides, the CDR3 is TGTGCCAGCAGCGAGGACCTGGGGGGGACTACGAACACCGGGGAGCTGTTTTTT.

The chain employs TRBV6-6 and TRBJ1-4; 8 nucleotides align to TRBD1. This CDR3 spans 13 amino acids. In germline, CDR1 is MNHNY, CDR2 SVGAGI (reference sequence). In DNA form, the CDR3 reads TGTGGACACAGGGGGTCAACTAATGAAAAACTGTTTTTT. This sequence encodes CGHRGSTNEKLFF.

The genes are TRBV6-1 and TRBJ1-5, with D perhaps matching TRBD1 (5 bases). This CDR3 contains 17 residues. V gave up 0 bases and J gave up 3 bases, with 15 bases separating them. Germline V gives CDR1 MNHNS, CDR2 SASEGT. The CDR3: CASSEAVPQGSNQPQHF. CDR3 DNA sequence: TGTGCCAGCAGTGAAGCGGTTCCCCAGGGTTCCAATCAGCCCCAGCATTTT.

The rearrangement joins TRBV7-2 to TRBJ2-1; D is unclear. Trimming shortened V by 2 bases and J by 12 bases, and 14 bases separated the two germline ends. The germline CDR1 and CDR2 sequences are SGHTA and FQGNSA. CDR3 length equals 13 residues. For the CDR3, the DNA is TGTGCCAGCAGCTTAACCAGGTTCGAACGGCAGTTCTTC. The encoded protein is CASSLTRFERQFF.

With regard to this clone: Its ends do not fully match the called genes, so a read error is possible. The J gene is TRBJ2-1, the V gene TRBV7-3; TRBD1 agrees at 8 bases. Germline lookup yields CDR1 SGHTA and CDR2 FQGTGA. This CDR3 has 15 residues. In DNA, the CDR3 is TGTGCCAGCAGCTTAACGACAGGGGACAGACAACTCCAGCTCTTC. Its protein is CASSLTTGDRQLQLF.

The chain recombines TRBV6-5 with TRBJ2-5; TRBD2 aligns across 11 bases. Germline CDR1 reads MNHEY; CDR2 reads SVGAGI. The CDR3 has 16 residues. The J segment lost 2 bases and the V segment lost 0 bases, leaving 2 bases of the junction unmatched. The CDR3 sequence: CASSYSGTSGQETQYF. The CDR3 DNA sequence: TGTGCCAGCAGTTACTCCGGGACTAGCGGACAAGAGACCCAGTACTTC.

This clone was detected only once. This chain connects TRBV30 to TRBJ2-1; a weak D match, TRBD1 (5 bases). The CDR3 totals 13 residues. The germline V gene has CDR1 GTSNPN and CDR2 SVGIG (reference sequence). Deletions cut 0 bases from V and 6 bases from J, with 9 bases between. The CDR3 protein is CAWSVQQANEQFF. In DNA, the CDR3 is TGTGCCTGGAGTGTACAACAGGCCAATGAGCAGTTCTTC.

This clone was recorded once. This chain links TRBV27 with TRBJ1-5; possibly TRBD1 for D (5 bases). This CDR3 is built from 14 residues. The V end was cut by 7 bases, the J end by 0 bases, with 10 bases between. CDR1 is MNHEY, CDR2 SMNVEV, per germline (reference sequence). For the CDR3, the DNA is TGTGCCAGCATCCACAGGTATAGCAATCAGCCCCAGCATTTT. It codes for CASIHRYSNQPQHF.

The chain is built from TRBV7-8 and TRBJ2-5; D may be TRBD2 (6 bases). Trimming left V 1 base short and J 2 bases short, with 17 bases between. The germline gives CDR1 SGHVS, CDR2 FQNEAQ. The CDR3 covers 17 residues. The CDR3 reads CASSLGTTRWGQETQYF. The CDR3 DNA reads TGTGCCAGCAGCTTAGGGACGACTAGATGGGGTCAAGAGACCCAGTACTTC.

This rearrangement joins TRBV15 to TRBJ1-1; 8 nucleotides agree with TRBD1. With V trimmed by 7 bases and J by 4 bases, 11 bases remained unmatched. Germline CDR1 reads LNHNV; CDR2 reads YYDKDF (reference sequence). The CDR3 sequence is 15 residues long. CDR3 in DNA: TGTGCCACCACCCATACCTCTACAGGGGGCACTGAAGCTTTCTTT. Protein product: CATTHTSTGGTEAFF.

The chain is built from TRBV4-2 and TRBJ2-1; tentatively, D is TRBD2 (6 bases). V was cut by 3 bases and J by 8 bases, with 11 bases left in between. The CDR3 runs 13 residues. Germline V lookup: CDR1 LGHNA, CDR2 YNFKEQ. The chain's CDR3 is CASSQGGPDEQFF. CDR3 coding DNA: TGTGCCAGCAGCCAGGGGGGACCGGATGAGCAGTTCTTC.

This clone has a handful of counts. This chain links TRBV7-9 with TRBJ1-1, with 10 positions matching TRBD1. The CDR3 contains 16 residues. Trimming removed 6 bases from V and 4 bases from J; junction bases left unmatched: 11. The germline gives CDR1 SEHNR, CDR2 FQNEAQ (reference sequence). CDR3 sequence (DNA): TGTGCCAGCAGTCATCGACAGGGGGCGATCGGCACTGAAGCTTTCTTT. This codes for CASSHRQGAIGTEAFF.

V gene TRBV19 combines with J gene TRBJ2-5, with TRBD2 matching over 13 bases. Germline CDR1 and CDR2: LNHDA and SQIVND (reference sequence). V was pared by 7 bases and J by 4 bases, with 6 bases of the junction left unmatched. This CDR3 region has 15 residues. Written as DNA, the CDR3 is TGTGCCAGTACACTAGCGGGAGGGCCCGGAGAGACCCAGTACTTC. This encodes CASTLAGGPGETQYF.

The chain combines TRBV9 with TRBJ2-1; the D is unclear. Germline loops: CDR1 SGDLS, CDR2 YYNGEE. CDR3 length equals 12 residues. V lost 3 bases and J lost 8, with 9 bases in between. CDR3 amino acids: CASSAPRDEQFF. Written as DNA, the CDR3 is TGTGCCAGCAGCGCCCCCCGTGATGAGCAGTTCTTC.

This chain uses TRBV27 with TRBJ1-1, with unresolved D. The CDR3 is 15 residues long. V lost 3 bases and J lost 2, with 13 bases in between. Germline V lookup: CDR1 MNHEY, CDR2 SMNVEV (reference sequence). The chain's CDR3 is CASSLDPTGNTEAFF. The CDR3 DNA reads TGTGCCAGCAGTTTGGATCCCACGGGAAACACTGAAGCTTTCTTT.

The V call is TRBV27, the J call TRBJ2-7, with a weak D call TRBD1 (6 bases). CDR1 and CDR2 (germline): MNHEY, SMNVEV (reference sequence). CDR3 length: 17 amino acids. V lost 0 bases and J 2 bases, leaving 17 bases between the germline ends. The CDR3 sequence: CASSLSIGWDTPYEQYF. The DNA of the CDR3 is TGTGCCAGCAGTTTATCGATTGGATGGGACACCCCCTACGAGCAGTACTTC.

This chain links TRBV11-2 with TRBJ1-3, with D uncertain. The CDR3 has 17 amino acids. V was pared by 5 bases and J by 0 bases, with 17 bases between. Looked up from germline, CDR1 is SGHAT and CDR2 is FQNNGV. The CDR3 DNA is TGTGCCAGCAGCCTCCTCAAGGGAGCCCGCTCTGGAAACACCATATATTTT. Translating gives CASSLLKGARSGNTIYF.

The chain employs TRBV15 and TRBJ1-2; TRBD1 aligns across 7 bases. Looked up from germline, CDR1 is LNHNV and CDR2 is YYDKDF (reference sequence). The CDR3 is made up of 15 amino acids. Germline trimming cut 7 bases from V and 3 bases from J; bases unmatched to any gene: 11. The CDR3 loop is CATTSDRSRYYGYTF. The DNA of the CDR3 is TGTGCCACCACCTCGGACAGGTCCAGGTACTATGGCTACACCTTC.

The V call is TRBV11-2, the J call TRBJ2-2; 9 bases are a match to TRBD1. Germline CDR1 SGHAT, CDR2 FQNNGV. V shed 4 bases, J shed 7 bases, and the junction held 10 bases outside the gene matches. This CDR3 spans 16 amino acids. CDR3 in amino acids: CASSSVGQGRNGELFF. The CDR3 region has the DNA TGTGCCAGCAGCTCAGTCGGACAGGGGCGGAACGGGGAGCTGTTTTTT.

This clone came up once. CDR3 bases: TGTGCCTGGAGTGGTTCGGGAGGGTACCTAGAGTACTTC. It yields the protein CAWSGSGGYLEYF. V usage is TRBV30 and J usage is TRBJ2-7; 8 nucleotides agree with TRBD2. This CDR3 contains 13 residues. V lost 1 base to trimming and J lost 11 bases; unmatched junction nucleotides: 10. Germline V CDR1 and CDR2: GTSNPN, SVGIG (reference sequence).

The V call is TRBV19, the J call TRBJ2-7; TRBD1 is a possible D gene (6 bases). The CDR3 runs 14 residues. Germline V lookup: CDR1 LNHDA, CDR2 SQIVND (reference sequence). Trimming took off 3 bases at V and 2 bases at J, with 11 bases between the two ends. CDR3 amino acids: CASSIRGTTYEQYF. The CDR3 nucleotides are TGTGCCAGTAGTATCAGGGGTACCACCTACGAGCAGTACTTC.

The chain uses TRBV5-8 and TRBJ1-5; D gene ambiguous. The length of the CDR3 is 15 residues. V was clipped by 1 base and J by 0 bases, with 8 bases between them. CDR1 is SGHTS, CDR2 YDEGEE, per germline. CDR3 protein: CASSLLVVSNQPQHF. DNA of the CDR3: TGTGCCAGCAGCTTGCTAGTAGTTAGCAATCAGCCCCAGCATTTT.

The chain uses TRBV10-3 and TRBJ1-2, with D maybe TRBD1 (5 bases). Trimming left V 0 bases short and J 2 bases short, with 7 bases between. This CDR3 has 14 residues. Germline V gene sequence: CDR1 ENHRY, CDR2 SYGVKD. The CDR3 spells CAISESPGNYGYTF. The CDR3 bases are TGTGCCATCAGTGAGTCCCCAGGGAACTATGGCTACACCTTC.

The chain has TRBV28 and TRBJ1-2; D is unclear. Deletions cut 3 bases from V and 8 bases from J, with 16 bases between. This CDR3 has 14 residues. Germline V gene sequence: CDR1 MDHEN, CDR2 SYDVKM. Here the CDR3 reads CASSFGRSYSGYTF. CDR3 nucleotide sequence: TGTGCCAGCAGTTTCGGCAGATCCTACAGCGGCTACACCTTC.

The V gene is TRBV2, the J gene TRBJ2-7; D gene unclear. This CDR3 has 12 residues. The germline gives CDR1 SNHLY, CDR2 FYNNEI. V shed 5 bases and J shed 5 bases, with 10 bases lying between them. CDR3 bases: TGTGCCAGCAGTCCCGTACCTAACGAGCAGTACTTC. Residues: CASSPVPNEQYF.